A single sample is the source of the 8 T cell receptor beta chains below, sequenced in a study of response to subunit inactivated influenza vaccine. TCRdb reprocessed the RT-PCR reads with MiXCR, giving one entry per CDR3 protein. The repertoire includes some 640,000 distinct CDR3 sequences, approximately 15% of them detected once, and around 6.5% sits in the top ten. The sample was PBMCs from blood, taken roughly 2 weeks before vaccination. Every receptor here comes from a man in his fifties who received an inactivated influenza vaccine.

This chain joins TRBV5-1 and TRBJ2-7; D unclear. This CDR3 spans 14 amino acids. CDR1 is SGHRS and CDR2 is YFSETQ in the germline V gene. The ends were cut back, 1 base at V and 3 bases at J, with 11 bases in the middle. CDR3: CASSLSPGNYEQYF. The DNA of the CDR3 is TGCGCCAGCAGCTTGTCCCCCGGCAACTACGAGCAGTACTTC. Variable domain in full (rest from reference TRBV5-1 and TRBJ2-7): KAGVTQTPRYLIKTRGQQVTLSCSPISGHRSVSWYQQTPGQGLQFLFEYFSETQRNKGNFPGRFSGRQFSNSRSEMNVSTLELGDSALYLCASSLSPGNYEQYFGPGTRLTVT.

This clonotype has a handful of counts. The rearrangement uses TRBV20-1 and TRBJ1-4; 7 bases are a match to TRBD1. CDR1 is DFQATT, CDR2 SNEGSKA, per germline (reference sequence). V shed 6 bases, J shed 4 bases, and the junction held 2 bases outside the gene matches. The length of the CDR3 is 12 residues. DNA for the CDR3: TGCAGTGCCGGACAGGATAATGAAAAACTGTTTTTT. As protein: CSAGQDNEKLFF.

Only a few counts were recorded for this clonotype. The chain recombines TRBV9 with TRBJ1-2, with 7 nucleotides matching TRBD1. The V and J ends lost 5 bases and 6 bases, in that order; junction bases with no gene match: 4. Germline loops: CDR1 SGDLS, CDR2 YYNGEE. CDR3 length equals 12 residues. CDR3 amino acids: CASSGRGNGYTF. Here the CDR3 DNA reads TGTGCCAGCAGTGGCAGGGGGAATGGCTACACCTTC.

This clonotype was seen more than once but under ten times. The chain recombines TRBV6-1 with TRBJ2-7, with D perhaps matching TRBD1 (5 bases). This CDR3 comprises 14 residues. V dropped 6 bases and J dropped 1 base, with 13 bases sitting between them. The germline CDR1 and CDR2 sequences are MNHNS and SASEGT. CDR3 protein: CASRDDSKSYEQYF. CDR3 DNA: TGTGCCAGCAGGGACGACAGTAAGTCCTACGAGCAGTACTTC.

The CDR3 is CASSYASRNSPLHF. The CDR3 region has the DNA TGTGCCAGCAGTTACGCCAGCCGAAATTCACCCCTCCACTTT. The chain links TRBV6-2 or TRBV6-3 to TRBJ1-6; no clear D gene. Trimming took off 2 bases at V and 7 bases at J, with 9 bases between the two ends. The CDR3 contains 14 residues. Germline CDR1 and CDR2: MNHEY and SVGEGT.

This clonotype was found a few times. CDR3 nucleotide sequence: TGTGCCAGCAGTTACTCCTTGGGGACCGAGCAGTACTTC. Translating gives CASSYSLGTEQYF. J is TRBJ2-7 and V is TRBV6-2 or TRBV6-3; D is possibly TRBD1 or TRBD2 (5 bases each). Germline lookup yields CDR1 MNHEY and CDR2 SVGEGT. CDR3 length: 13 amino acids. V shed 0 bases and J shed 6 bases, with 9 bases lying between them.

With regard to this clonotype: At one boundary the junction diverges from the germline segment, which might be a read error. The J gene is TRBJ1-2, the V gene TRBV10-3; tentatively, D is TRBD1 (6 bases). CDR3 size: 15 residues. Germline V lookup: CDR1 ENHRY, CDR2 SYGVKD. This CDR3 reads CAISPTGRANYGYIF. The CDR3 DNA follows: TGTGCCATCAGTCCTACAGGGAGAGCTAACTATGGCTACATCTTC.

This clonotype was detected only a few times. The chain has TRBV6-1 and TRBJ2-5, with TRBD1 matching 7 bases. The germline V gene encodes CDR1 MNHNS and CDR2 SASEGT. J lost 4 bases, V lost 6 bases, and 8 bases had no gene match. This CDR3 has 14 amino acids. The CDR3 loop reads CASSPRGIRETQYF. The CDR3 nucleotides are TGTGCCAGCAGCCCCAGGGGGATTCGAGAGACCCAGTACTTC.